The rows below give T cell receptor beta chains drawn from one sample of a study of patients and donors after allogeneic stem cell transplantation. TCRdb reprocessed the RT-PCR reads with MiXCR, giving one entry per CDR3 protein. The sample yields approximately 1,600 distinct CDR3 sequences, about 15% seen once. The sequenced sample was blood, either unsorted or a sorted T cell fraction (not recorded which). The origin of the receptors is a human donor who was either an allogeneic HSCT recipient or a stem cell or donor lymphocyte infusion donor (not recorded which). It is not recorded whose cells these are; they may come from a transplant donor. CDR3s include the opening cysteine and the closing phenylalanine or tryptophan. The D gene is left open where the match is weak. Some rows have no size entry. The others give once, few or many, or a class for an expanded clone.

v_gene: TRBV10-2
abundance: large
d_gene: .
j_gene: TRBJ1-2
CDR3aa: CASSDFPNYGYTF
CDR3nt: TGCGCCAGCAGTGATTTCCCTAACTATGGCTACACCTTC

v_gene: TRBV20-1
abundance: few
d_gene: TRBD2
j_gene: TRBJ2-3
CDR3aa: CSAAPIAGVKDTQYF
CDR3nt: TGCAGTGCTGCCCCAATAGCGGGAGTTAAAGATACGCAGTATTTT

v_gene: TRBV20-1
abundance: large
d_gene: .
j_gene: TRBJ2-3
CDR3aa: CSATTADTQYF
CDR3nt: TGCAGTGCTACTACGGCAGATACGCAGTATTTT

v_gene: TRBV7-9
abundance: few
d_gene: .
j_gene: TRBJ2-3
CDR3aa: CASSLFMADTQYF
CDR3nt: TGTGCCAGCAGCTTATTTATGGCAGATACGCAGTATTTT

v_gene: TRBV27
abundance: large
d_gene: TRBD2
j_gene: TRBJ2-7
CDR3aa: CASSLGLAGLYF
CDR3nt: TGTGCCAGCAGTTTGGGACTAGCGGGACTGTACTTC

v_gene: TRBV4-1
abundance: few
d_gene: .
j_gene: TRBJ2-1
CDR3aa: CASSQGPGPAREQFF
CDR3nt: TGCGCCAGCAGCCAAGGCCCGGGACCAGCAAGGGAGCAGTTCTTC

v_gene: TRBV29-1
abundance: medium-sized
d_gene: .
j_gene: TRBJ2-1
CDR3aa: CSVGVAYNEQFF
CDR3nt: TGCAGCGTTGGGGTGGCCTACAATGAGCAGTTCTTC

v_gene: TRBV5-4
abundance: .
d_gene: .
j_gene: TRBJ2-7
CDR3aa: CASSLRASAAYEQYF
CDR3nt: TGTGCCAGCAGCTTGAGGGCTAGCGCAGCCTACGAGCAGTACTTC

v_gene: TRBV14
abundance: .
d_gene: .
j_gene: TRBJ2-2
CDR3aa: CASSQDRGLGELFF
CDR3nt: TGTGCCAGCAGCCAAGATCGTGGGCTCGGGGAGCTGTTTTTT

v_gene: TRBV27
abundance: once
d_gene: .
j_gene: TRBJ2-5
CDR3aa: CASIARGGETQYF
CDR3nt: TGTGCCAGCATAGCTAGGGGCGGGGAGACCCAGTACTTC

v_gene: TRBV13
abundance: medium-sized
d_gene: TRBD1
j_gene: TRBJ1-2
CDR3aa: CASSQQGDRNYGYTF
CDR3nt: TGTGCCAGCAGTCAACAAGGGGACAGGAACTATGGCTACACCTTC

v_gene: TRBV7-9
abundance: few
d_gene: .
j_gene: TRBJ2-7
CDR3aa: CASSLVDKKQYF
CDR3nt: TGTGCCAGCAGCTTAGTCGACAAGAAGCAGTACTTC

v_gene: TRBV27
abundance: few
d_gene: .
j_gene: TRBJ1-6
CDR3aa: CASSPKLAPLHF
CDR3nt: TGTGCCAGCAGTCCTAAGTTGGCACCCCTCCACTTT

v_gene: TRBV5-1
abundance: .
d_gene: .
j_gene: TRBJ1-2
CDR3aa: CASSILGRESGYTF
CDR3nt: TGCGCCAGCAGCATCTTGGGACGCGAGAGCGGCTACACCTTC

v_gene: TRBV10-3
abundance: .
d_gene: .
j_gene: TRBJ2-7
CDR3aa: CAISDSYEQYF
CDR3nt: TGTGCCATCAGTGACTCCTACGAGCAGTACTTC

v_gene: TRBV12-5
abundance: .
d_gene: TRBD2
j_gene: TRBJ2-1
CDR3aa: CASGLLADKNNNEQFF
CDR3nt: TGTGCTAGTGGTTTGCTAGCGGATAAAAACAACAATGAGCAGTTCTTC

v_gene: TRBV24-1
abundance: .
d_gene: TRBD2
j_gene: TRBJ2-3
CDR3aa: CATSGLAGDGGTQYF
CDR3nt: TGTGCCACCAGTGGCTTAGCGGGAGATGGAGGTACGCAGTATTTT

v_gene: TRBV28
abundance: few
d_gene: .
j_gene: TRBJ2-7
CDR3aa: CASSIGGPKTYEQYF
CDR3nt: TGTGCCAGCAGTATAGGGGGGCCAAAAACCTACGAGCAGTACTTC

v_gene: TRBV10-3
abundance: medium-sized
d_gene: .
j_gene: TRBJ1-2
CDR3aa: CAISGQQGLGYTF
CDR3nt: TGTGCCATCAGTGGTCAACAGGGCCTGGGCTACACCTTC

v_gene: TRBV20-1
abundance: many
d_gene: TRBD2
j_gene: TRBJ2-1
CDR3aa: CSARDGGRIYNEQFF
CDR3nt: TGCAGTGCTAGAGATGGCGGGAGGATTTACAATGAGCAGTTCTTC

v_gene: TRBV20-1
abundance: .
d_gene: TRBD2
j_gene: TRBJ2-7
CDR3aa: CSASHVELAGFSYEQYF
CDR3nt: TGCAGTGCTAGCCACGTCGAACTAGCGGGCTTCTCCTACGAGCAGTACTTC

v_gene: TRBV7-9
abundance: many
d_gene: TRBD2
j_gene: TRBJ2-4
CDR3aa: CASSPRGSGTKKYF
CDR3nt: TGTGCCAGCAGCCCCAGAGGATCCGGGACTAAAAAGTACTTC

v_gene: TRBV6-2/TRBV6-3
abundance: medium-sized
d_gene: .
j_gene: TRBJ1-1
CDR3aa: CASSYSPLSSEAFF
CDR3nt: TGTGCCAGCAGTTACTCCCCATTAAGCTCTGAAGCTTTCTTT

v_gene: TRBV5-1
abundance: medium-sized
d_gene: TRBD2
j_gene: TRBJ2-1
CDR3aa: CASSSGLVMSVQFF
CDR3nt: TGCGCCAGCAGCTCGGGACTAGTTATGTCAGTCCAGTTCTTC

v_gene: TRBV7-9
abundance: medium-sized
d_gene: .
j_gene: TRBJ1-2
CDR3aa: CASSLDRAPNYGYTF
CDR3nt: TGTGCCAGCAGCCTAGATCGGGCCCCTAACTATGGCTACACCTTC

v_gene: TRBV6-5
abundance: few
d_gene: .
j_gene: TRBJ2-7
CDR3aa: CASSPPRVFGVGEQYF
CDR3nt: TGTGCCAGCAGTCCCCCAAGGGTTTTTGGGGTAGGAGAGCAGTACTTC

v_gene: TRBV24-1
abundance: .
d_gene: .
j_gene: TRBJ2-7
CDR3aa: CATPHRPSFYEQYF
CDR3nt: TGTGCCACCCCTCACCGGCCTTCCTTTTACGAGCAGTACTTC

v_gene: TRBV20-1
abundance: .
d_gene: .
j_gene: TRBJ2-3
CDR3aa: CSATPGLHTDTQYF
CDR3nt: TGCAGTGCTACCCCGGGACTCCACACAGATACGCAGTATTTT

v_gene: TRBV5-4
abundance: few
d_gene: TRBD2
j_gene: TRBJ2-7
CDR3aa: CASSPLGGLVGEQYF
CDR3nt: TGTGCCAGCAGCCCCCTTGGGGGACTAGTGGGCGAGCAGTACTTC

v_gene: TRBV9
abundance: medium-sized
d_gene: TRBD1
j_gene: TRBJ1-1
CDR3aa: CASSEGTGANTEAFF
CDR3nt: TGTGCCAGCAGCGAGGGGACAGGAGCGAACACTGAAGCTTTCTTT

v_gene: TRBV7-9
abundance: medium-sized
d_gene: TRBD1
j_gene: TRBJ2-5
CDR3aa: CASSLGGTGEETQYF
CDR3nt: TGTGCCAGCAGCTTGGGAGGGACAGGGGAAGAGACCCAGTACTTC

v_gene: TRBV6-2/TRBV6-3
abundance: .
d_gene: TRBD2
j_gene: TRBJ2-7
CDR3aa: CASRPSGRGGEQYF
CDR3nt: TGTGCCAGCAGACCTAGCGGGAGGGGGGGCGAGCAGTACTTC

v_gene: TRBV29-1
abundance: medium-sized
d_gene: .
j_gene: TRBJ2-5
CDR3aa: CSVRYVGETQYF
CDR3nt: TGCAGCGTCCGTTACGTGGGGGAGACCCAGTACTTC

v_gene: TRBV20-1
abundance: medium-sized
d_gene: TRBD1
j_gene: TRBJ2-7
CDR3aa: CSATGTALQEQYF
CDR3nt: TGCAGTGCGACCGGGACAGCCCTACAGGAGCAGTACTTC

v_gene: TRBV20-1
abundance: many
d_gene: TRBD2
j_gene: TRBJ2-3
CDR3aa: CSVAGGTDTQYF
CDR3nt: TGCAGTGTAGCGGGAGGGACAGATACGCAGTATTTT

v_gene: TRBV6-5
abundance: medium-sized
d_gene: TRBD1
j_gene: TRBJ2-6
CDR3aa: CASSYFWTGATSGANVLTF
CDR3nt: TGTGCCAGCAGTTACTTCTGGACAGGGGCAACCTCTGGGGCCAACGTCCTGACTTTC

v_gene: TRBV6-2/TRBV6-3
abundance: many
d_gene: .
j_gene: TRBJ2-3
CDR3aa: CASSYPSRTRTDTQYF
CDR3nt: TGTGCCAGCAGTTACCCAAGCCGAACCCGCACAGATACGCAGTATTTT

v_gene: TRBV7-9
abundance: .
d_gene: .
j_gene: TRBJ2-7
CDR3aa: CASSLSLDEQYF
CDR3nt: TGTGCCAGCAGCTTATCCCTAGACGAGCAGTACTTC

v_gene: TRBV7-9
abundance: many
d_gene: .
j_gene: TRBJ2-2
CDR3aa: CASSLLWGNPGELFF
CDR3nt: TGTGCCAGCAGCTTATTATGGGGGAATCCCGGGGAGCTGTTTTTT